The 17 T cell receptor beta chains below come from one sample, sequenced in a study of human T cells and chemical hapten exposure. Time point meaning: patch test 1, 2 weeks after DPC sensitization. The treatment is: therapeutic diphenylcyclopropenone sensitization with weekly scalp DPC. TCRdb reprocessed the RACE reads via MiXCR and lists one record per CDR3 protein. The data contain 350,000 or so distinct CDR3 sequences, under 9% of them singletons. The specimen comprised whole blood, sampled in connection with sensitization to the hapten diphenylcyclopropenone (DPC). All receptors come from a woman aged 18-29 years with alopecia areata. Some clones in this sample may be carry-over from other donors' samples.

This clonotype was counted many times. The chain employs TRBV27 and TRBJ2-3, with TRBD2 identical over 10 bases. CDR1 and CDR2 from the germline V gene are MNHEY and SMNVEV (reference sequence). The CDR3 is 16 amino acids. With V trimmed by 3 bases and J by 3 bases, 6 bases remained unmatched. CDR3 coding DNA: TGTGCCAGCAGTTTGGGTACTAGCGGGGTAACAGATACGCAGTATTTT. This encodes CASSLGTSGVTDTQYF.

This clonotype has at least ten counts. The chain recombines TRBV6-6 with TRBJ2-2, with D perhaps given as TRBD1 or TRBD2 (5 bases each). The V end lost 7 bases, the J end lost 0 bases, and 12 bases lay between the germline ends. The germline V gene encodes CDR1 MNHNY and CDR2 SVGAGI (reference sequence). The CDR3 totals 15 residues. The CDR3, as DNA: TGTGCCAGCAAGCGTGGGACCACGAACACCGGGGAGCTGTTTTTT. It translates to CASKRGTTNTGELFF.

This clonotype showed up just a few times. The CDR3 DNA follows: TGTGCCAGCACGAAGGGGGCCAGCAATCAGCCCCAGCATTTT. This encodes CASTKGASNQPQHF. This sequence joins TRBV9 and TRBJ1-5, with 7 bases that match TRBD1. V shed 6 bases and J 1 base; nucleotides not matched to a gene: 4. Germline V CDR1 and CDR2: SGDLS, YYNGEE. This CDR3 region has 14 residues.

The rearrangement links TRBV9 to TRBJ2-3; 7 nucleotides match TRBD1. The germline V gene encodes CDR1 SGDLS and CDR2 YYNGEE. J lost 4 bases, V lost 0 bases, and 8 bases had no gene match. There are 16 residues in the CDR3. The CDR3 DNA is TGTGCCAGCAGCGTAGTTAGGGGGCGAGATGCAGATACGCAGTATTTT. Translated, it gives CASSVVRGRDADTQYF.

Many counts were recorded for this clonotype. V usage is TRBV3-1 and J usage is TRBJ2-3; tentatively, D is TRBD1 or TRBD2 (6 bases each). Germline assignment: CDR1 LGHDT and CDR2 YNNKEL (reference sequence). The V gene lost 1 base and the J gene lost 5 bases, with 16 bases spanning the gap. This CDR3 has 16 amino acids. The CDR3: CASSQGVGAGGDTQYF. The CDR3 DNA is TGTGCCAGCAGCCAAGGCGTGGGGGCCGGGGGAGATACGCAGTATTTT.

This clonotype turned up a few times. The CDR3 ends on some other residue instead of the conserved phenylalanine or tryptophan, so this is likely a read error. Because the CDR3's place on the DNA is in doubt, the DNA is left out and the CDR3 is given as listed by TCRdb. The CDR3 region is CASSEAWEGG. V is TRBV6-1 and J is TRBJ1-1. Germline V gives CDR1 MNHNS, CDR2 SASEGT. The CDR3 sequence runs 10 residues, both termini included.

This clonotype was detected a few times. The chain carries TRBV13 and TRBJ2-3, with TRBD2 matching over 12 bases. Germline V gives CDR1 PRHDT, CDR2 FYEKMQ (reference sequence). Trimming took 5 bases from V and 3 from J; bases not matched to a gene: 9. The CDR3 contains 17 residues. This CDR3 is CASSKSSGGAVTDTQYF. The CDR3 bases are TGTGCCAGCAGCAAATCTAGCGGGGGGGCCGTAACAGATACGCAGTATTTT.

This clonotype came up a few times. CDR3 loop: CSAKTGDEKLFF. The CDR3 DNA sequence: TGCAGTGCTAAGACAGGGGACGAAAAACTGTTTTTT. The chain carries TRBV20-1 and TRBJ1-4, with TRBD1 matching over 8 bases. The CDR3 totals 12 residues. Germline CDR1 is DFQATT and CDR2 is SNEGSKA (reference sequence). With V trimmed by 4 bases and J by 8 bases, 3 bases remained unmatched.

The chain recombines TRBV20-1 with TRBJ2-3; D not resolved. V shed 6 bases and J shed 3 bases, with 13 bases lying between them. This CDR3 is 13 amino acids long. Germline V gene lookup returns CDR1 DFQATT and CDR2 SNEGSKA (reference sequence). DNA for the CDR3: TGCAGTGCCAACCGCGCGGTGACAGATACGCAGTATTTT. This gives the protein CSANRAVTDTQYF.

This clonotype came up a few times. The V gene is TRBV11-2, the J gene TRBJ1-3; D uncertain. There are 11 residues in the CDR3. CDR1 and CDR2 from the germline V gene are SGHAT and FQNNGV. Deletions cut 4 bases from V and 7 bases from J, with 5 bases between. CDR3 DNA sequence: TGTGCCAGCAGCTCGGCCAACACCATATATTTT. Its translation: CASSSANTIYF.

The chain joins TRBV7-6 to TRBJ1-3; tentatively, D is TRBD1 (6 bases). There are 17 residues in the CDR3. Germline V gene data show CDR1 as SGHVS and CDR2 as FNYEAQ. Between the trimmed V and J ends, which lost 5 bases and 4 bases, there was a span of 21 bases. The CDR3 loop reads CASSNPRRGASGNTIYF. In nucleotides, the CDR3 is TGTGCCAGCAGCAATCCAAGAAGGGGGGCATCCGGAAACACCATATATTTT.

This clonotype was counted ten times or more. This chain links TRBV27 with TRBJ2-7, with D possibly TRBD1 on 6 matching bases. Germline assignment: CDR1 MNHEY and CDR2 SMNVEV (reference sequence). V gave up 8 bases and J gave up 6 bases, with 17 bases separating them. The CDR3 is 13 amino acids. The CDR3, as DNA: TGTGCCAGCTCGCCGTCCGACAGGTCCGAGCAGTACTTC. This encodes CASSPSDRSEQYF.

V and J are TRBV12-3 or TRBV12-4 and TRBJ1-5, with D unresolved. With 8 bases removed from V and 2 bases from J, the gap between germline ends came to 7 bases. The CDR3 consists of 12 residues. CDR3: CASRPGNQPQHF. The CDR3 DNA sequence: TGTGCCAGCCGACCGGGCAATCAGCCCCAGCATTTT.

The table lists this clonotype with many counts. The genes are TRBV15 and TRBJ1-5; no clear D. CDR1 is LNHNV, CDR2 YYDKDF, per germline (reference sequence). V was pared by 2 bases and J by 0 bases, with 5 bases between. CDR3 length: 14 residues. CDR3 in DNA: TGTGCCACCAGCAGACACTTTAGCAATCAGCCCCAGCATTTT. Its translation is CATSRHFSNQPQHF.

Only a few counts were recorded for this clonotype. The CDR3 is CASSLEPANTEAFF. CDR3 DNA: TGTGCCAGCAGCTTAGAGCCAGCGAACACTGAAGCTTTCTTT. This chain connects TRBV7-2 to TRBJ1-1, with no clear D. From germline, CDR1 is SGHTA and CDR2 FQGNSA. With 1 base removed from V and 1 base from J, the gap between germline ends came to 7 bases. The CDR3 spans 14 residues.

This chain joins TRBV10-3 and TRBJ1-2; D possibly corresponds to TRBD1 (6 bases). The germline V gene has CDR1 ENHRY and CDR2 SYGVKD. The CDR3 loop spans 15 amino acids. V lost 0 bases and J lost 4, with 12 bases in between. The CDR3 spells CAISESLRTAYGYTF. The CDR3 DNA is TGTGCCATCAGTGAGTCCCTCCGGACAGCCTATGGCTACACCTTC.

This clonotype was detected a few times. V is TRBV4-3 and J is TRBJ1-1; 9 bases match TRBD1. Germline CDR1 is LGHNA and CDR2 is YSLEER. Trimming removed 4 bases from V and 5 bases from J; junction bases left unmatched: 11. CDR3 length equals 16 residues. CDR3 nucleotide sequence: TGCGCCAGCAGCCCCTACCGGACAGGGGTTGGAACTGAAGCTTTCTTT. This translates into CASSPYRTGVGTEAFF.